This T cell receptor (beta chain) is from a study of blood T cell repertoires in COVID-19. Study details: From T cells, B-cell-depleted T cells, or PBMCs came the material, which was cDNA or gDNA.

Participant age was roughly 18 to 90 years, and participants resided in roughly 25 US areas. Trimming cost V 0 bases and J 6 bases; bases outside gene matches: 3. Germline V gives CDR1 SGHTA, CDR2 FQGNSA. This CDR3 has 15 residues. Under the authors' procedure: Reference gene primer amplification in the assay estimated nucleated cell counts. Produced via immunoSEQ multiplex PCR; TCRdb's table is partial and in-frame only. Clonal size and the V and J genes are those of that table, whereas D and trimming came from the DNA. The table shows 250,000 to 300,000 clones, with over 75% occurring only once. Material: PBMCs or T cells enriched from blood (not recorded which). V and J are TRBV7-2 and TRBJ2-2; 8 bases match TRBD1. This receptor was obtained from a man younger than 35 who had recovered from COVID-19. CDR3 loop: CASSLAGQGSGELFF. The CDR3 DNA reads as TGTGCCAGCAGCTTAGCAGGACAGGGTTCCGGGGAGCTGTTTTTT.